This T cell receptor beta chain was observed in a study of Ad26.COV2.S vaccination and SARS-CoV-2 variants. The germline V gene has CDR1 SEHNR and CDR2 FQNEAQ (reference sequence). The CDR3 length is 15 residues. J gave up 6 bases and V 7 bases, and 12 bases lay outside the gene matches. As for treatment: over 15 received Ad26.COV2.S at low or high dose, single or two shots; about 5 received placebo; per-sample allocation not given. Samples analyzed were those drawn on day 63 after the first vaccine or placebo injection. Built on an Ad26 vector, the vaccine expressed Wuhan-strain SARS-CoV-2 spike. The method was immunoSEQ multiplex PCR; TCRdb's version includes in-frame clones alone and lacks a portion of them. The repertoire holds about 440,000 clones, with roughly 88% as singletons.

The gene calls are TRBV7-9 and TRBJ2-5; TRBD1 agrees at 9 bases. Material: peripheral blood, obtained in a trial of Ad26.COV2.S vaccine versus placebo. This TCR was sampled from a person between 18 and 60 years old who received the Ad26.COV2.S COVID-19 vaccine or a placebo. CDR3 protein: CASTPGTGSVQTQYF. In DNA, the CDR3 is TGTGCCAGCACTCCCGGGACAGGGAGTGTTCAGACCCAGTACTTC. Full variable domain (missing parts from reference TRBV7-9 and TRBJ2-5): DTGVSQNPRHKITKRGQNVTFRCDPISEHNRLYWYRQTLGQGPEFLTYFQNEAQLEKSRLLSDRFSAERPKGSFSTLEIQRTEQGDSAMYLCASTPGTGSVQTQYFGPGTRLLVL.